Sequencing of this TCR beta chain was carried out in a study of blood T cell repertoires in COVID-19. Comments on this clone: A read error may produce the germline difference seen at one junction end.

Germline CDR1 SNHLY, CDR2 FYNNEI. The CDR3 has 10 residues. Original processing notes: Researchers report that nucleated cell counts were estimated from reference gene primer amplification. Profiling relied on immunoSEQ multiplex PCR, and the TCRdb table lists in-frame clones only, not all of them. V, J and clone size are taken as reported in that table, and D and trimming were inferred from the DNA itself. The data show a few hundred thousand clones, around 85% seen once. The clonotype comes from a woman aged 45-59 years with acute or convalescent COVID-19. What was sequenced was peripheral blood. The V and J genes are TRBV2 and TRBJ2-7; TRBD1 matches at 8 bases. The CDR3 spells CASTADRVRF. The CDR3 coding sequence is TGTGCCAGCACCGCGGACAGGGTGAGGTTC.